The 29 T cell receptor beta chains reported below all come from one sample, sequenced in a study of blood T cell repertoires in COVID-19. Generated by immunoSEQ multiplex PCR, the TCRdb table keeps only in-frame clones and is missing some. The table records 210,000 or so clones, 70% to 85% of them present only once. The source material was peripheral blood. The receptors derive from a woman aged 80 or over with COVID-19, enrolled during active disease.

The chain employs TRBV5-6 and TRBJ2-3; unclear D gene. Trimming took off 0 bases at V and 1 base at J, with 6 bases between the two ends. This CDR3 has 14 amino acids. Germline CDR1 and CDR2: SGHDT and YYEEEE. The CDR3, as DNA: TGTGCCAGCAGCTTGGCGGCGGGCACAGATACGCAGTATTTT. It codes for CASSLAAGTDTQYF.

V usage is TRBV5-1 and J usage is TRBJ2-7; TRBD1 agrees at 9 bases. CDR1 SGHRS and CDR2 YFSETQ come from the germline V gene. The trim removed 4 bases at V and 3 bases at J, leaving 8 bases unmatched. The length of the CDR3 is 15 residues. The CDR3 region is CASSPGGTGNYEQYF. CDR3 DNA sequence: TGCGCCAGCAGCCCCGGCGGGACAGGGAACTACGAGCAGTACTTC. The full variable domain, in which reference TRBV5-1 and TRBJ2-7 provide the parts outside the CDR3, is KAGVTQTPRYLIKTRGQQVTLSCSPISGHRSVSWYQQTPGQGLQFLFEYFSETQRNKGNFPGRFSGRQFSNSRSEMNVSTLELGDSALYLCASSPGGTGNYEQYFGPGTRLTVT.

Written as DNA, the CDR3 is TGCGCCAGCAGCCAAGGAAGTGCGCCAACAGGGTTTGATGGCTACACCTTC. This codes for CASSQGSAPTGFDGYTF. The chain is built from TRBV4-1 and TRBJ1-2, with a possible D match to TRBD1 (6 bases). Trimming removed 1 base at V and 6 bases at J, with 21 bases between. This CDR3 has 17 residues. CDR1 and CDR2 (germline): MGHRA, YSYEKL.

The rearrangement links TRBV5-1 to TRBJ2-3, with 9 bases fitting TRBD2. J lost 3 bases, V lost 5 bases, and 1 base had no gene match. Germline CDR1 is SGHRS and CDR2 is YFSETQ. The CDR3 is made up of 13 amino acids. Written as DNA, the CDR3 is TGCGCCAGCAGGCGGGAGGGGACAGATACGCAGTATTTT. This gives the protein CASRREGTDTQYF.

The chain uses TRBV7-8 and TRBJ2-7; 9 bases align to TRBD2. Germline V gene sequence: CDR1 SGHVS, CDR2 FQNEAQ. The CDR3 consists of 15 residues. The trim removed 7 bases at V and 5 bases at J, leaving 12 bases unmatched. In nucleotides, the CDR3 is TGTGCCAGCAAACCCCTGGTCCGACTAGCGGACGAGCAGTACTTC. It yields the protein CASKPLVRLADEQYF.

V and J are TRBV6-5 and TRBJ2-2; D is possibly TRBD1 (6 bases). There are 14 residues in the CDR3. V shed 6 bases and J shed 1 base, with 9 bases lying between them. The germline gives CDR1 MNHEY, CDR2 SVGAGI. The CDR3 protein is CASSPTGNTGELFF. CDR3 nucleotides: TGTGCCAGCAGCCCGACAGGGAACACCGGGGAGCTGTTTTTT.

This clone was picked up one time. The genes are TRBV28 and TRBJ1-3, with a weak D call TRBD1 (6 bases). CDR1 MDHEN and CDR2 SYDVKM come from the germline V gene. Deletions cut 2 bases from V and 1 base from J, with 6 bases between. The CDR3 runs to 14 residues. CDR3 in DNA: TGTGCCAGCAGTTTACAGGGGTCTGGAAACACCATATATTTT. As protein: CASSLQGSGNTIYF.

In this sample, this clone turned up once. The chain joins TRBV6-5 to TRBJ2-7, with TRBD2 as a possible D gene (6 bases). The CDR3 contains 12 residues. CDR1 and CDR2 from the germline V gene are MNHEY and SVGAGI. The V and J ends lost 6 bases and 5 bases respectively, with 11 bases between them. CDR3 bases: TGTGCCAGCAGCCCCTGGGGGGACGAGCAGTACTTC. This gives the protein CASSPWGDEQYF.

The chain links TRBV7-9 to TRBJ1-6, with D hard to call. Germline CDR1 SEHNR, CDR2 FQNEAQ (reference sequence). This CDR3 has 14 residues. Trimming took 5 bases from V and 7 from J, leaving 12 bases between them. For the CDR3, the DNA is TGTGCCAGCAGCCCTCCAGTCTTGAATTCACCCCTCCACTTT. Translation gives CASSPPVLNSPLHF. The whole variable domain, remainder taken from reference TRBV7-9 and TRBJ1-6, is DTGVSQNPRHKITKRGQNVTFRCDPISEHNRLYWYRQTLGQGPEFLTYFQNEAQLEKSRLLSDRFSAERPKGSFSTLEIQRTEQGDSAMYLCASSPPVLNSPLHFGNGTRLTVT.

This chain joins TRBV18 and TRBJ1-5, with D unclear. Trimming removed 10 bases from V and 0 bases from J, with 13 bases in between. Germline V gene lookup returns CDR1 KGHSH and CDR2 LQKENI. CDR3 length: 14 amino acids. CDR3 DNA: TGTGCCACCGCGGCCGGGAATAGCAATCAGCCCCAGCATTTT. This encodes CATAAGNSNQPQHF.

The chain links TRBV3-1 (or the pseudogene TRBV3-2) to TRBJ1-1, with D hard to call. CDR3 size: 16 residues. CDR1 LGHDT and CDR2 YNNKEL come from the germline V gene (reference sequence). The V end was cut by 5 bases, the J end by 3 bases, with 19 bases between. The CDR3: CASSDMWARKDTEAFF. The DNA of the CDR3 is TGTGCCAGCAGCGATATGTGGGCCCGTAAGGACACTGAAGCTTTCTTT.

The DNA for the CDR3 is TGTGCCAGCAGCGTAGGCTGGGGAGGTAGGGTCTACGAGCAGTACTTC. Protein sequence: CASSVGWGGRVYEQYF. The chain couples TRBV9 to TRBJ2-7; D is perhaps TRBD2 (6 bases). Germline CDR1 is SGDLS and CDR2 is YYNGEE. CDR3 size: 16 residues. V was cut by 0 bases and J by 3 bases, with 16 bases left in between.

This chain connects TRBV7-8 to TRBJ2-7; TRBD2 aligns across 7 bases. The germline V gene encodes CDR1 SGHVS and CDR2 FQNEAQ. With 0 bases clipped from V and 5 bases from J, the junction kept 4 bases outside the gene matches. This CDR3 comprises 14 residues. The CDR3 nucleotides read TGTGCCAGCAGCTTAGCGGCGGGAGCCCACGAGCAGTACTTC. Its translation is CASSLAAGAHEQYF.

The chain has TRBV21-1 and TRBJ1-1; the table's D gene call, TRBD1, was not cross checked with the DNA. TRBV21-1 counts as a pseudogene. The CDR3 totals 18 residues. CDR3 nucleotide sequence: TGTGCCAGCAGTATAAGCCCGGGGGACAGGACGAGGGACACTGAAGCTTTCTTT. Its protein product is CASSISPGDRTRDTEAFF.

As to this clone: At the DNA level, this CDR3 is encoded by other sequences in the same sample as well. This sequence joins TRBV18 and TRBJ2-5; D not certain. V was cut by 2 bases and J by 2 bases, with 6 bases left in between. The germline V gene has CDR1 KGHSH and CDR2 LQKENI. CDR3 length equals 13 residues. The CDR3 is CASSPSSQETQYF. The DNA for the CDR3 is TGTGCCAGCTCACCATCGAGTCAAGAGACCCAGTACTTC.

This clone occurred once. The CDR3 nucleotides read TGTGCCAGCAGCCCCGACTGGAGCTCCTACGAGCAGTACTTC. Translating gives CASSPDWSSYEQYF. The J gene is TRBJ2-7, the V gene TRBV13; D is uncertain. The CDR3 runs to 14 residues. The germline V gene encodes CDR1 PRHDT and CDR2 FYEKMQ (reference sequence). Between the trimmed V and J ends, which lost 5 bases and 0 bases, there was a span of 11 bases.

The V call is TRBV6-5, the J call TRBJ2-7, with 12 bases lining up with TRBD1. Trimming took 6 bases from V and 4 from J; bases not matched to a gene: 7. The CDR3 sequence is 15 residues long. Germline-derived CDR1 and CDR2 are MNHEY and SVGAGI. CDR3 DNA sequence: TGTGCCAGCAGCCCCGGGACAGGGGGCGCGTACGAGCAGTACTTC. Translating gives CASSPGTGGAYEQYF.

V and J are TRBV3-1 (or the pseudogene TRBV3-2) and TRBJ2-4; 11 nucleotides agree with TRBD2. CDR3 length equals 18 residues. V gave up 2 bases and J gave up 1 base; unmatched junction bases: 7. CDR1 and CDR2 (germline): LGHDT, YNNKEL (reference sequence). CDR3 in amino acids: CASSQFTSGGGAKNIQYF. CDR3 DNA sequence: TGTGCCAGCAGCCAATTTACTAGCGGGGGTGGGGCCAAAAACATTCAGTACTTC.

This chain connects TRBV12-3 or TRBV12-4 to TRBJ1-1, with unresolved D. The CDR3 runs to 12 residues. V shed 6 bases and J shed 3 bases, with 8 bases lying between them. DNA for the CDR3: TGTGCCAGCAGCTGGCGGGACACTGAAGCTTTCTTT. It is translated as CASSWRDTEAFF.

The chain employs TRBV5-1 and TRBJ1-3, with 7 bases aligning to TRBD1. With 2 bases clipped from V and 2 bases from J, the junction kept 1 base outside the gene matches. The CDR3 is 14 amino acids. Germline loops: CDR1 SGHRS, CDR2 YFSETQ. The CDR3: CASSFGTAGNTIYF. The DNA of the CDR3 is TGCGCCAGCAGCTTTGGGACAGCTGGAAACACCATATATTTT.

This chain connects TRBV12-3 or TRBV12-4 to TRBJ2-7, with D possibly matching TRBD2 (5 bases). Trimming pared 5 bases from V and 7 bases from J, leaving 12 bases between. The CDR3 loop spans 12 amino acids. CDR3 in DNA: TGTGCCAGCAGTCCGGGGTTGGGGGAGCAGTACTTC. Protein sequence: CASSPGLGEQYF.

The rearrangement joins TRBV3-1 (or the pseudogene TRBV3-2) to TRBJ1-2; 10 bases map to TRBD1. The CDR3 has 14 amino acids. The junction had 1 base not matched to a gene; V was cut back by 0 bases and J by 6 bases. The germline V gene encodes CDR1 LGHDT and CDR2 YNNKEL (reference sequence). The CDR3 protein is CASSQEGTGDGYTF. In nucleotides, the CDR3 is TGTGCCAGCAGCCAAGAGGGGACAGGGGATGGCTACACCTTC.

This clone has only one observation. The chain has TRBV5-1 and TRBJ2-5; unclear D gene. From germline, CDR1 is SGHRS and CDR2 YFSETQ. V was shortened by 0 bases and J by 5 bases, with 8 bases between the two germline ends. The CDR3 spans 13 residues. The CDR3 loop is CASSLDGGETQYF. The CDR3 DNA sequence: TGCGCCAGCAGCTTGGACGGCGGTGAGACCCAGTACTTC.

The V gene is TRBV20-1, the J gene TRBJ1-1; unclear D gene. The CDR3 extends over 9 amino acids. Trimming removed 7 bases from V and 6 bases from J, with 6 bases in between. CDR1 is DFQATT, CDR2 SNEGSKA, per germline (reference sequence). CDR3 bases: TGCAGTGTCGGGGCTGAAGCTTTCTTT. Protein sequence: CSVGAEAFF.

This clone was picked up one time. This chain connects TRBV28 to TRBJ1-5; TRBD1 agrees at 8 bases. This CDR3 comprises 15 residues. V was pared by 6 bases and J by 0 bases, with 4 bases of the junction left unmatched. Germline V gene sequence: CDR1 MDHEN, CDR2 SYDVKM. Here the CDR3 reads CASSQTGGSNQPQHF. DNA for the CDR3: TGTGCCAGCAGCCAAACAGGGGGTAGCAATCAGCCCCAGCATTTT.

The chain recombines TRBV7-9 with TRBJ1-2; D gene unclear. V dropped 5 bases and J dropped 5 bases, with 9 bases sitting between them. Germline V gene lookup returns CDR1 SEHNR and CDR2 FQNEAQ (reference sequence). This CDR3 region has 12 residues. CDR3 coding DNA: TGTGCCAGCAGCACGACTACATATGGCTACACCTTC. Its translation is CASSTTTYGYTF.

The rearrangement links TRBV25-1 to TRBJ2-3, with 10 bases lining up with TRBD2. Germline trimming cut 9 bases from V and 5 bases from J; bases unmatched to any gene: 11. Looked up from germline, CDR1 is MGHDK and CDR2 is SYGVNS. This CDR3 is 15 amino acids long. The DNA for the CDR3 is TGTGCCAGGGCGGCTAGCGGGAGTAAGGGAGATACGCAGTATTTT. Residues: CARAASGSKGDTQYF.

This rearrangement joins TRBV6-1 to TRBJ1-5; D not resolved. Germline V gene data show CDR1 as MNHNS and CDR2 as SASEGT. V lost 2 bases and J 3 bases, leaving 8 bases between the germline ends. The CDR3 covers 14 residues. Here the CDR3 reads CASSEMAVNQPQHF. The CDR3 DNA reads TGTGCCAGCAGTGAAATGGCCGTCAATCAGCCCCAGCATTTT.

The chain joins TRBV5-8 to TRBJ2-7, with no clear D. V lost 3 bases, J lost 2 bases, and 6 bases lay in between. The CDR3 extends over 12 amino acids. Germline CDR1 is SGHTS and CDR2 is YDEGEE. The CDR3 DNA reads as TGTGCCAGCAGCTGGAGCGCCTACGAGCAGTACTTC. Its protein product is CASSWSAYEQYF.